The TCR beta chain described here comes from a study of T cells of healthy individuals listed by TCRdb under 2018. Counted from cysteine to phenylalanine, this CDR3 has 13 amino acids. Left in the record is the CDR3 DNA by itself, 39 bases read in frame from the first base. V is shortened by 1 base, J by 6 bases, and the region joining them spans 6 bases. For CDR1 and CDR2, the germline V gene lists SGHTA and FQGNSA. Library prep was done by 5' RACE. Data came from an Illumina MiSeq. TCRdb cleaned the public reads at Q25 with fastp, built clones with MiXCR and kept in-frame beta chains. Rows with a matching CDR3 protein are joined into one entry that keeps the most common DNA and genes. The sample table contains some 69,000 distinct CDR3 sequences; only one count was recorded for around 15% of them. The ten most abundant clones make up about 4.7% of the sample. This clonotype was recorded a few times. What this receptor recognizes is not known. Base quality data are lacking; no much larger clone is found one base away.

The receptor comes from a human donor in good health. Recombination joined TRBV7-2 with TRBJ2-2; the D gene identity is not certain. The bases read TGTGCCAGCAGCTTAGGCAAAGCCGGGGAGCTGTTTTTT. It translates to CASSLGKAGELFF. The entire variable domain, with the stretches around the CDR3 drawn from the reference TRBV7-2 and TRBJ2-2 proteins, is GAGVSQSPSNKVTEKGKDVELRCDPISGHTALYWYRQSLGQGLEFLIYFQGNSAPDKSGLPSDRFSAERTGGSVSTLTIQRTQQEDSAVYLCASSLGKAGELFFGEGSRLTVL.